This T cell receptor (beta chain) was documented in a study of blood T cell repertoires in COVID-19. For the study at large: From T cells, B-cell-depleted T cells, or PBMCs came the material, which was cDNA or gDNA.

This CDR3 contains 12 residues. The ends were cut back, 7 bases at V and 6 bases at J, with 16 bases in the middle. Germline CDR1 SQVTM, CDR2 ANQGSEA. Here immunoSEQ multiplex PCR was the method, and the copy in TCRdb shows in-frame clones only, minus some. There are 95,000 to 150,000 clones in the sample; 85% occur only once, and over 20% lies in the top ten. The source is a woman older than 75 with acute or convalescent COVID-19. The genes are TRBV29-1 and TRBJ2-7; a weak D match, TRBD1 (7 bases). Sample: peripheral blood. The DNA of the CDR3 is TGCAGCGCGGGACAGTGGAGGGCCGAGCAGTACTTC. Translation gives CSAGQWRAEQYF.